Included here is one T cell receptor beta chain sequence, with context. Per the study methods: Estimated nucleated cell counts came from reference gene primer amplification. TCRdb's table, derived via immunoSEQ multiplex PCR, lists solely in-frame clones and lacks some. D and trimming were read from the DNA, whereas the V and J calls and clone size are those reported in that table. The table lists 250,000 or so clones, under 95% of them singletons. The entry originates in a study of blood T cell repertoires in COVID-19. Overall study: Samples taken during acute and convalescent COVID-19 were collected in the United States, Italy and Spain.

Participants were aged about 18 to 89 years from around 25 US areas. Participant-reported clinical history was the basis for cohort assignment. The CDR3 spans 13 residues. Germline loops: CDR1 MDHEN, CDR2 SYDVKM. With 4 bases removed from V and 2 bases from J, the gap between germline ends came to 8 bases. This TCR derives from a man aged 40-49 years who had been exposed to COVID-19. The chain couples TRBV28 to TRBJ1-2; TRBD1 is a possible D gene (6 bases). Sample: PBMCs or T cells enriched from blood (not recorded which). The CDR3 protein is CASSSGTNYGYTF. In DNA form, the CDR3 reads TGTGCCAGCAGTTCCGGGACAAACTATGGCTACACCTTC.